This T cell receptor beta chain was found in a study of CD8+ T cells in alopecia areata. V was pared by 10 bases and J by 8 bases, with 15 bases between. The germline gives CDR1 PRHDT, CDR2 FYEKMQ (reference sequence). CDR3 length: 12 amino acids. cDNA serving as the sequencing template came from extracted, reverse transcribed RNA. Profiling relied on immunoSEQ multiplex PCR, and the TCRdb table lists in-frame clones only, not all of them. The sample has about 69,000 clones, about three fifths seen once; the top ten hold about a sixth. The sequencing here drew on CD8+ T cells sorted from blood, taken at week 0. The chain links TRBV13 to TRBJ2-1, with D perhaps assigned TRBD1 or TRBD2 (5 bases each). This TCR derives from a human donor with alopecia areata. In DNA, the CDR3 is TGTGCCACCGGAGAGGGCAGGGATGAGCAGTTCTTC. It is translated as CATGEGRDEQFF.